Below are 20 T cell receptor beta chains sequenced from a single sample in a study of regulatory T cells in long-lasting Graves disease. Specified time point: newly diagnosed GD, antithyroid drugs for less than 3 months. The TCR library was prepared using RNA isolated from PBMCs. Arm-PCR of CDR3 regions with iRepertoire HTBI primers generated TCR beta libraries. MiXCR, applied by TCRdb to the multiplex PCR reads, yields one record per CDR3 protein. The repertoire holds hundreds of thousands of distinct CDR3 sequences, with 15% to 20% as singletons. The same data also went into a second study, on T cells in Graves' hyperthyroidism and ophthalmopathy.

The input for sequencing was peripheral blood mononuclear cells (PBMCs), taken at new diagnosis, from a patient treated with antithyroid drugs. All receptors derive from a man aged 18-30 years with Graves disease.

This clonotype was recorded a few times. This sequence joins TRBV5-1 and TRBJ2-2; 7 nucleotides match TRBD2. V lost 3 bases, J lost 1 base, and 6 bases stayed unmatched. The germline gives CDR1 SGHRS, CDR2 YFSETQ. CDR3 length: 16 amino acids. The CDR3 is CASSSTSVRNTGELFF. As DNA, the CDR3 is TGCGCCAGCAGCTCTACTAGCGTCCGGAACACCGGGGAGCTGTTTTTT.

This clonotype was found a few times. V usage is TRBV20-1 and J usage is TRBJ1-5, with a weak D call TRBD1 (5 bases). Germline V gene lookup returns CDR1 DFQATT and CDR2 SNEGSKA (reference sequence). The CDR3 spans 14 residues. V lost 3 bases and J 0 bases, leaving 9 bases between the germline ends. The DNA for the CDR3 is TGCAGTGCTAGGACAGTTTATAGCAATCAGCCCCAGCATTTT. It translates to CSARTVYSNQPQHF.

This clonotype came up a few times. The chain uses TRBV19 and TRBJ2-5, with 14 bases matching TRBD2. V shed 6 bases, J shed 2 bases, and the junction held 11 bases outside the gene matches. Germline CDR1 and CDR2: LNHDA and SQIVND (reference sequence). This CDR3 spans 18 amino acids. The CDR3 sequence: CASRGLAGVTHPQETQYF. CDR3 nucleotides: TGTGCCAGTAGGGGACTAGCGGGAGTAACCCACCCTCAAGAGACCCAGTACTTC.

This clonotype came up many times. This chain joins TRBV28 and TRBJ2-4; D may match TRBD1 or TRBD2 (5 bases each). CDR3 size: 17 residues. V was clipped by 0 bases and J by 3 bases, with 15 bases between them. Germline V CDR1 and CDR2: MDHEN, SYDVKM. In DNA form, the CDR3 reads TGTGCCAGCAGTTTATGGTCCTTGGGACGGGGCAAAAACATTCAGTACTTC. Translation gives CASSLWSLGRGKNIQYF.

This clonotype occurred a few times. The V and J genes are TRBV27 and TRBJ1-5, with TRBD1 as a possible D gene (6 bases). The germline V and J ends were trimmed by 5 bases and 5 bases, with 19 bases remaining between them. Germline V gene data show CDR1 as MNHEY and CDR2 as SMNVEV (reference sequence). The CDR3 runs to 16 residues. CDR3: CASSPSSGGLYQPQHF. CDR3 DNA sequence: TGTGCCAGCAGTCCCTCTAGCGGGGGGCTCTATCAGCCCCAGCATTTT.

The V gene is TRBV19, the J gene TRBJ2-7, with TRBD1 matching 7 bases. This CDR3 contains 13 residues. CDR1 and CDR2 from the germline V gene are LNHDA and SQIVND (reference sequence). V shed 4 bases, J shed 5 bases, and the junction held 5 bases outside the gene matches. CDR3: CASSTSTGNEQYF. In nucleotides, the CDR3 is TGTGCCAGTAGTACCTCGACAGGGAACGAGCAGTACTTC.

The chain recombines TRBV12-3 or TRBV12-4 with TRBJ1-2, with D perhaps matching TRBD1 (6 bases). The length of the CDR3 is 12 residues. Trimming took off 7 bases at V and 6 bases at J, with 12 bases between the two ends. The CDR3 sequence is CASTIPGDGYTF. As DNA, the CDR3 is TGTGCCAGCACAATTCCAGGGGATGGCTACACCTTC.

This clonotype was recorded at least ten times. This chain links TRBV28 with TRBJ2-5; 7 nucleotides line up with TRBD1. This CDR3 comprises 15 residues. Germline V gene data show CDR1 as MDHEN and CDR2 as SYDVKM. J gave up 5 bases and V 2 bases, and 8 bases lay outside the gene matches. CDR3 amino acids: CASSLRQGGWETQYF. For the CDR3, the DNA is TGTGCCAGCAGTTTAAGACAGGGCGGCTGGGAGACCCAGTACTTC.

This clonotype was picked up many times. The gene calls are TRBV3-1 and TRBJ2-7; D not resolved. Trimming removed 4 bases from V and 6 bases from J, with 10 bases in between. CDR1 is LGHDT and CDR2 is YNNKEL in the germline V gene (reference sequence). This CDR3 comprises 12 residues. CDR3 sequence: CASSPPVGEQYF. CDR3 in DNA: TGTGCCAGCAGCCCCCCCGTCGGCGAGCAGTACTTC.

This clonotype came up a few times. V is TRBV6-4 and J is TRBJ1-2, with 8 nucleotides matching TRBD1. Unmatched junction bases numbered 20, after V lost 6 bases and J lost 5 bases. The germline V gene encodes CDR1 MRHNA and CDR2 SNTAGT. The length of the CDR3 is 18 residues. The DNA of the CDR3 is TGTGCCAGCAGCCGATCAGGTATAACAGGGGGACCAGATTATGGCTACACCTTC. Protein: CASSRSGITGGPDYGYTF.

This clonotype appeared a few times. The V gene is TRBV29-1, the J gene TRBJ2-2; 8 bases fit TRBD1. Germline V lookup: CDR1 SQVTM, CDR2 ANQGSEA. CDR3 length: 15 residues. V lost 6 bases, J lost 0 bases, and 6 bases stayed unmatched. CDR3 sequence (DNA): TGCAGCGTAATGCCAGGGGGCGCGAACACCGGGGAGCTGTTTTTT. It is translated as CSVMPGGANTGELFF.

At least ten counts were recorded for this clonotype. V gene TRBV27 combines with J gene TRBJ1-2; tentatively, D is TRBD1 (5 bases). In germline, CDR1 is MNHEY, CDR2 SMNVEV (reference sequence). The CDR3 totals 16 residues. V dropped 0 bases and J dropped 6 bases, with 17 bases sitting between them. CDR3 nucleotide sequence: TGTGCCAGCAGTTTATCGACCGGGACTCTCTTCCATGGCTACACCTTC. Protein product: CASSLSTGTLFHGYTF.

V and J are TRBV20-1 and TRBJ1-4; TRBD1 matches at 9 bases. V dropped 0 bases and J dropped 8; count of bases not matched to a gene: 10. Germline assignment: CDR1 DFQATT and CDR2 SNEGSKA (reference sequence). The CDR3 consists of 16 residues. This CDR3 is CSARDYPTGGGEKLFF. The CDR3, as DNA: TGCAGTGCTAGAGACTACCCCACAGGGGGCGGCGAAAAACTGTTTTTT.

This clonotype was recorded a few times. This rearrangement joins TRBV30 to TRBJ1-2; D is undetermined. CDR3 length: 15 amino acids. With 5 bases removed from V and 8 bases from J, the gap between germline ends came to 24 bases. Germline CDR1 is GTSNPN and CDR2 is SVGIG (reference sequence). The CDR3 reads CAWLSGKGTSEGYTF. In nucleotides, the CDR3 is TGTGCCTGGTTGTCCGGGAAAGGCACTTCTGAAGGCTACACCTTC. The variable domain in full, completed from reference TRBV30 and TRBJ1-2, reads SQTIHQWPATLVQPVGSPLSLECTVEGTSNPNLYWYRQAAGRGLQLLFYSVGIGQISSEVPQNLSASRPQDRQFILSSKKLLLSDSGFYLCAWLSGKGTSEGYTFGSGTRLTVV.

This clonotype was picked up a small number of times. This chain uses TRBV2 with TRBJ2-3; 9 bases map to TRBD2. The germline V gene has CDR1 SNHLY and CDR2 FYNNEI. The CDR3 loop spans 17 amino acids. V lost 6 bases, J lost 4 bases, and 14 bases stayed unmatched. The CDR3 reads CASSQDGLAGSPDTQYF. The CDR3 nucleotides are TGTGCCAGCAGCCAAGATGGGCTAGCGGGATCCCCAGATACGCAGTATTTT.

This clonotype has a count of ten or more. The rearrangement links TRBV6-9 to TRBJ2-3; 8 nucleotides match TRBD2. CDR1 is MNHGY and CDR2 is SVAAGI in the germline V gene. The CDR3 sequence is 15 residues long. Germline trimming cut 3 bases from V and 11 bases from J; bases unmatched to any gene: 13. The CDR3 is CASSYGTSGPLLQYF. DNA for the CDR3: TGTGCCAGCAGTTACGGTACTAGCGGACCGTTATTGCAGTATTTT.

CDR3 sequence: CASSQGEATQYF. Here the CDR3 DNA reads TGCGCCAGCAGCCAAGGAGAGGCGACCCAGTACTTC. The J gene is TRBJ2-5, the V gene TRBV4-1; D unclear. The CDR3 extends over 12 amino acids. V dropped 1 base and J dropped 7 bases, with 7 bases sitting between them. Germline V gives CDR1 MGHRA, CDR2 YSYEKL.

This clonotype came up many times. The chain has TRBV12-3 or TRBV12-4 and TRBJ2-1; the D gene is possibly TRBD2 (5 bases). The CDR3 has 12 amino acids. Trimming took off 2 bases at V and 14 bases at J, with 13 bases between the two ends. The CDR3 DNA reads as TGTGCCAGCAGTTTAAGCGGCACTAATGAGTTCTTC. It codes for CASSLSGTNEFF.

The chain is built from TRBV6-1 and TRBJ2-2; D call uncertain. CDR3 length equals 15 residues. Germline CDR1 is MNHNS and CDR2 is SASEGT. Deletions cut 4 bases from V and 7 bases from J, with 16 bases between. The CDR3 DNA sequence: TGTGCCAGCAGTGCACGACAACTTGGGGACGGGGAGCTGTTTTTT. Its translation is CASSARQLGDGELFF.

The chain uses TRBV4-1 and TRBJ2-3, with TRBD1 as a possible D gene (5 bases). The germline V gene has CDR1 MGHRA and CDR2 YSYEKL. The CDR3 runs to 14 residues. Between the trimmed V and J ends, which lost 5 bases and 6 bases, there was a span of 15 bases. The CDR3 sequence is CASSGRVGADTQYF. In DNA form, the CDR3 reads TGCGCCAGCAGCGGCAGGGTAGGGGCGGATACGCAGTATTTT.